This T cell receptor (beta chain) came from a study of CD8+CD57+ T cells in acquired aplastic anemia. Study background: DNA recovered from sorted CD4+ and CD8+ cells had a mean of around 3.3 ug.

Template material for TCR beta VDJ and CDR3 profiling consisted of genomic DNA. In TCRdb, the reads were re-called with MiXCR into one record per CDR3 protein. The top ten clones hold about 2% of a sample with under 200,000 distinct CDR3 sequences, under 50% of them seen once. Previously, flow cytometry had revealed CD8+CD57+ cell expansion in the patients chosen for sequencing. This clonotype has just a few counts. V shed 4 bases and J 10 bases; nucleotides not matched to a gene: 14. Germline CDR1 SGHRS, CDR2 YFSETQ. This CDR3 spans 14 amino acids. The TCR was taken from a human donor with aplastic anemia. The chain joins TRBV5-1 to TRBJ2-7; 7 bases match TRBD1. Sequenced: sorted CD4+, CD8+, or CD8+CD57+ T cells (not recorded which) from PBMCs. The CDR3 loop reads CASSPRQGGNGQYF. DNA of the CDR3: TGCGCCAGCAGCCCAAGACAGGGTGGGAACGGTCAGTACTTC.